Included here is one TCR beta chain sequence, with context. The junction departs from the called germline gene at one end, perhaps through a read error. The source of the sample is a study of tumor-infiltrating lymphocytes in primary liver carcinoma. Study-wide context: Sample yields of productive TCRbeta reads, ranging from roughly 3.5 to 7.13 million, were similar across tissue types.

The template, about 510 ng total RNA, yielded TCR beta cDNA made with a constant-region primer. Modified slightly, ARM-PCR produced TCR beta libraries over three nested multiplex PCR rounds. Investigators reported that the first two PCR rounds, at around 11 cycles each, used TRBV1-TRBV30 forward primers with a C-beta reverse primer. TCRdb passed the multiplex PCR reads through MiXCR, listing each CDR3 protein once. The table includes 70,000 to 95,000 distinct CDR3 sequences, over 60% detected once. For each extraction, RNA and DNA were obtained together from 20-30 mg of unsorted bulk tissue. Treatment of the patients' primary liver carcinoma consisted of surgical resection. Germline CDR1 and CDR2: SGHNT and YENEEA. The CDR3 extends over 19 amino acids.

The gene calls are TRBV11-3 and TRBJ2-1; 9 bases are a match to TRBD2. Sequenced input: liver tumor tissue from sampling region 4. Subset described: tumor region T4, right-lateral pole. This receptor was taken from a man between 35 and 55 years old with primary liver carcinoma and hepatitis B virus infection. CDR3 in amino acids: CASSLDQREAFSPYNKQFF. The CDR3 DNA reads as TGTGCCAGTAGCTTAGATCAGCGGGAGGCGTTCAGCCCCTACAATAAGCAGTTCTTC.